This TCR beta chain was obtained from a study of read filtering for tumor transcriptome and immune sequencing. The overall study: R-ISS stage counts were 8 for I, roughly 15 for II, 6 or 7 for III. General study findings and limits: RNA-seq captured clonotypes less deeply and reliably than IR-seq.

There are 14 residues in the CDR3. Trimming removed 2 bases from V and 8 bases from J; junction bases left unmatched: 5. From germline, CDR1 is WSHSY and CDR2 SAAADI. This clonotype was counted ten times or more. Its antigen is not known. The library was built from around 0.4 ug RNA with molecular barcoded adaptors for alpha/delta and beta/gamma chains. Using its own MiXCR run on the reads, TCRdb lists one record per CDR3 protein. The data show some 40,000 distinct CDR3 sequences, over 11% seen once. The source of this sequence is a donor over 35 with multiple myeloma. Sequencing was done on a sample of a population of CD138-negative cells sorted from bone marrow. The rearrangement uses TRBV10-2 and TRBJ2-1; 8 bases align to TRBD2. DNA of the CDR3: TGCGCCAGCAGTGAGAGCGGGAGTGGGTATGAGCAGTTCTTC. Translated, it gives CASSESGSGYEQFF.